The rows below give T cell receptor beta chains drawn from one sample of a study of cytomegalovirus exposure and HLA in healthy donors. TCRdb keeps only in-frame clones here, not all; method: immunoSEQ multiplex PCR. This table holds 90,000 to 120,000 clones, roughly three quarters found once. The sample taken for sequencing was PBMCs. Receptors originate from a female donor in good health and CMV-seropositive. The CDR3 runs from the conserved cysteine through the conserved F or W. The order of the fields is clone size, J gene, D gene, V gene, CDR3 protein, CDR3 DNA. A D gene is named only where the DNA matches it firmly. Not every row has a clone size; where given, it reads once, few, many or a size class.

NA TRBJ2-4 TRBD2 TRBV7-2 CASSLNPGLAGDKNIQYF TGTGCCAGCAGCTTAAATCCCGGACTCGCGGGGGACAAAAACATTCAGTACTTC
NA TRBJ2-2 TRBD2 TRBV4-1 CASSQDSLAGPGELFF TGCGCCAGCAGCCAAGATTCGCTAGCGGGGCCCGGGGAGCTGTTTTTT
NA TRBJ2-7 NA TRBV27 CASSRQTPGYEQYF TGTGCCAGCAGCCGACAGACACCCGGCTATGAGCAGTACTTC
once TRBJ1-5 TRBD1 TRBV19 CASSTTGGNQPQHF TGTGCCAGTAGTACGACAGGGGGCAATCAGCCCCAGCATTTT
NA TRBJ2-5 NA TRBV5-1 CASSLASRGETQYF TGCGCCAGCAGCTTGGCCTCGAGAGGAGAGACCCAGTACTTC
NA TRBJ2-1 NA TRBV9 CASSTEIGVGYNEQFF TGTGCCAGCAGCACCGAAATCGGGGTGGGGTACAATGAGCAGTTCTTC
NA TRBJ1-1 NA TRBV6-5 CASWGGWVTEAFF TGTGCCAGCTGGGGGGGATGGGTCACTGAAGCTTTCTTT
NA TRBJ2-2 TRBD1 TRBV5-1 CASSSSQGARIGELFF TGCGCCAGCAGCTCCTCGCAGGGGGCAAGGATCGGGGAGCTGTTTTTT
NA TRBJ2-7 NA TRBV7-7 CASSRPVTGSYEQYF TGTGCCAGCAGTCGCCCCGTGACAGGCTCCTACGAGCAGTACTTC
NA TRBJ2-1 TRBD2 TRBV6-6 CASSTTSVGGNEQFF TGTGCCAGCAGTACGACTAGCGTAGGAGGCAATGAGCAGTTCTTC
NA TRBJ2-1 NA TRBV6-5 CASSYSFSRNEQFF TGTGCCAGCAGTTACTCTTTTTCCCGTAATGAGCAGTTCTTC
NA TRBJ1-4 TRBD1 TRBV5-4 CASSYTGGKEKLFF TGTGCCAGCAGCTATACAGGGGGCAAAGAAAAACTGTTTTTT
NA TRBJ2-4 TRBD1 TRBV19 CASSTTGTGRNIQYF TGTGCCAGTAGTACTACCGGGACAGGGAGGAACATTCAGTACTTC
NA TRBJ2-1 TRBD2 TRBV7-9 CASSPGLAGATKYNEQFF TGTGCCAGCAGCCCTGGACTAGCGGGAGCCACCAAATACAATGAGCAGTTCTTC
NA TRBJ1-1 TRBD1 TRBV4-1 CASSQVRTGETEAFF TGCGCCAGCAGCCAAGTTAGGACAGGGGAAACTGAAGCTTTCTTT
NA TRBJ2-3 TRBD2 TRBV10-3 CATDGGLDTQYF TGTGCCACCGACGGGGGGTTGGATACGCAGTATTTT
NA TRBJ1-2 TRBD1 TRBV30 CAWSESGTGGHYGYTF TGTGCCTGGTCCGAGTCCGGGACAGGGGGTCACTATGGCTACACCTTC
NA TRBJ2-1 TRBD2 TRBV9 CASSILGLAARSRNGEQFF TGTGCCAGCAGCATTCTGGGACTAGCGGCCCGGAGTAGGAACGGTGAGCAGTTCTTC
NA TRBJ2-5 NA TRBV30 CAWSVLGTGTGTQYF TGTGCCTGGAGTGTACTAGGTACAGGGACGGGAACCCAGTACTTC
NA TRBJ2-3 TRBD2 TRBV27 CASSLVTSGGVTDTQYF TGTGCCAGCAGTTTAGTGACTAGCGGGGGGGTAACAGATACGCAGTATTTT
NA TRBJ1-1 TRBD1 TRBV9 CASSVDGTGGKNTEAFF TGTGCCAGCAGCGTAGATGGGACAGGGGGCAAGAACACTGAAGCTTTCTTT
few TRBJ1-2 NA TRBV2 CASSVYYGYTF TGTGCCAGCAGCGTCTACTATGGCTACACCTTC
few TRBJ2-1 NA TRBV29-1 CSAISDSRNNEQFF TGCAGCGCAATTTCGGACTCTAGGAACAATGAGCAGTTCTTC
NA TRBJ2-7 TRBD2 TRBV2 CASSSTRLAGAYEQYF TGTGCCAGCAGTTCGACGAGGCTAGCGGGGGCCTACGAGCAGTACTTC
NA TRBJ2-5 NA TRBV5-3 CARSLAGLETQYF TGTGCCAGAAGCTTGGCAGGGCTTGAGACCCAGTACTTC
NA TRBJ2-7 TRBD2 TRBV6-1 CASSYWGGEQYF TGTGCCAGCAGTTATTGGGGGGGGGAGCAGTACTTC
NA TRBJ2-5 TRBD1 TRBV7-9 CASSTTGEQYF TGTGCCAGCAGCACTACAGGGGAGCAGTACTTC
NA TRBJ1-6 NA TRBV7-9 CSSSLVGTGNSPLHF TGTTCCAGCAGCTTAGTGGGGACTGGGAATTCACCCCTCCACTTT
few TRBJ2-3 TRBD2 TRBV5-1 CASSLVLAGTDTQYF TGCGCCAGCAGCTTGGTTCTAGCGGGCACAGATACGCAGTATTTT
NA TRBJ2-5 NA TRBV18 CASSPGAGETQYF TGTGCCAGCTCACCAGGGGCCGGGGAGACCCAGTACTTC
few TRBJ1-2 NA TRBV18 CASSPIAVGGPANYGYTF TGTGCCAGCTCACCAATAGCGGTGGGGGGTCCTGCTAACTATGGCTACACCTTC
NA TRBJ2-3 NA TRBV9 CASSVAQGTRLSTDTQYF TGTGCCAGCAGCGTAGCACAGGGAACCAGGCTTAGCACAGATACGCAGTATTTT
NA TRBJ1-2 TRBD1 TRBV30 CAWTAGGGYTF TGTGCCTGGACGGCAGGGGGTGGCTACACCTTC
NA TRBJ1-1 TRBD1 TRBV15 CATSRGTGGADTEAFF TGTGCCACCAGCAGGGGGACAGGGGGCGCGGACACTGAAGCTTTCTTT
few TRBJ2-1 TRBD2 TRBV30 CAWSVLFSGGSYNEQFF TGTGCCTGGAGTGTACTCTTTAGCGGGGGTTCCTACAATGAGCAGTTCTTC
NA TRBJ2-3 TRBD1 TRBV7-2 CASSLRGGRTDTQYF TGTGCCAGCAGCTTGAGAGGGGGCCGCACAGATACGCAGTATTTT
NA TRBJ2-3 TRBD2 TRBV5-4 CASSPNSGRAADTQYF TGTGCCAGCAGCCCGAATAGCGGGAGAGCCGCAGATACGCAGTATTTT
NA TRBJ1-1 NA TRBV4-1 CASSNMQGLTEAFF TGCGCCAGCAGCAACATGCAGGGACTCACTGAAGCTTTCTTT
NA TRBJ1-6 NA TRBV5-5 CASSLSGSSYNSPLHF TGTGCCAGCAGCTTGAGCGGGAGCTCCTATAATTCACCCCTCCACTTT
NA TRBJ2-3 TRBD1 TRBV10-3 CAISGQGTDTQYF TGTGCCATCAGCGGACAGGGCACAGATACGCAGTATTTT
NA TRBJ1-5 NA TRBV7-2 CASSPAGGQPQHF TGTGCCAGCAGCCCGGCGGGGGGGCAGCCCCAGCATTTT
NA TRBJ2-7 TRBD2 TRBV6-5 CASGRAYEQYF TGTGCCAGCGGGAGGGCCTACGAGCAGTACTTC
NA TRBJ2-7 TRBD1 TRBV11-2 CASSIDRGRAYEQYF TGTGCCAGCAGCATAGACAGGGGACGGGCCTACGAGCAGTACTTC
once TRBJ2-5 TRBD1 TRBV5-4 CASSLDRGKTQYF TGTGCCAGCAGCTTGGACAGGGGGAAGACCCAGTACTTC
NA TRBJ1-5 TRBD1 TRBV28 CASSYGTGNQPQHF TGTGCCAGCAGTTACGGGACAGGCAATCAGCCCCAGCATTTT
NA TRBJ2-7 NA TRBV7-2 CASSLDRESSYEQYF TGTGCCAGCAGCTTAGACAGGGAGAGCTCCTACGAGCAGTACTTC
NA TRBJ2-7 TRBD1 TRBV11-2 CASSLDRGGEQYF TGTGCCAGCAGCTTGGACAGGGGAGGCGAGCAGTACTTC
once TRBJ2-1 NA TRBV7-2 CASSDQGPSLYNEQFF TGTGCCAGCAGCGACCAGGGTCCCAGTCTCTACAATGAGCAGTTCTTC
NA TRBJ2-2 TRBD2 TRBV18 CASSPQKRGSTGELFF TGTGCCAGCTCCCCTCAAAAGCGGGGGAGCACCGGGGAGCTGTTTTTT
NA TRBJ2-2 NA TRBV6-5 CASRATQGRAGELFF TGTGCCAGCCGAGCCACGCAGGGGCGGGCCGGGGAGCTGTTTTTT
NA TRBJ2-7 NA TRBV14 CASSQAQGLPLGEQYF TGTGCCAGCAGCCAGGCCCAGGGCCTTCCCCTGGGGGAGCAGTACTTC
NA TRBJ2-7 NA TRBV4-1 CASSQDGGGYEQYF TGCGCCAGCAGCCAAGATGGGGGCGGCTACGAGCAGTACTTC
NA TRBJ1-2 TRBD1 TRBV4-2 CASSQRDRLYYGYTF TGTGCCAGCAGCCAACGGGACAGACTCTACTATGGCTACACCTTC
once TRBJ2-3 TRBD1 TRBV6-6 CASSYDRVSTQYF TGTGCCAGCAGTTACGACAGGGTTAGTACGCAGTATTTT